Listed below are T cell receptor beta chains from one sample, sequenced in a study of cytomegalovirus exposure and HLA in healthy donors. Assay used: immunoSEQ multiplex PCR; TCRdb lists only in-frame clones, some missing. The table has over 100,000 clones, approximately 77% seen once. The sample taken for sequencing was PBMCs. These receptors all come from a woman between 40 and 55 years old in good health and CMV-seronegative. CDR3s include the opening cysteine and the closing phenylalanine or tryptophan. The D gene is left open where the match is weak. The listing skips clone size in some rows; elsewhere it reads once, few, many or a size class.

abundance: NA; j_gene: TRBJ2-7; v_gene: TRBV7-6; d_gene: NA; CDR3aa: CASSFSGATYEQYF; CDR3nt: TGTGCCAGCAGCTTTTCAGGGGCTACCTACGAGCAGTACTTC
abundance: few; j_gene: TRBJ2-3; v_gene: TRBV19; d_gene: NA; CDR3aa: CASSIDGATDTQYF; CDR3nt: TGTGCCAGTAGTATAGATGGGGCAACAGATACGCAGTATTTT
abundance: NA; j_gene: TRBJ1-3; v_gene: TRBV28; d_gene: NA; CDR3aa: CASSPHIQGMNTIYF; CDR3nt: TGTGCCAGCAGTCCACACATTCAGGGGATGAACACCATATATTTT
abundance: few; j_gene: TRBJ1-4; v_gene: TRBV5-1; d_gene: NA; CDR3aa: CASSLPGEKLFF; CDR3nt: TGCGCCAGCAGCTTACCGGGTGAAAAACTGTTTTTT
abundance: NA; j_gene: TRBJ2-3; v_gene: TRBV29-1; d_gene: TRBD2; CDR3aa: CSVDAGGNTDTQYF; CDR3nt: TGCAGCGTTGATGCGGGGGGAAACACAGATACGCAGTATTTT
abundance: once; j_gene: TRBJ1-2; v_gene: TRBV25-1; d_gene: NA; CDR3aa: CASSEWRVGAYGYTF; CDR3nt: TGTGCCAGCAGTGAATGGAGGGTCGGGGCCTATGGCTACACCTTC
abundance: NA; j_gene: TRBJ1-3; v_gene: TRBV6-5; d_gene: NA; CDR3aa: CASSYIPVTSGNTIYF; CDR3nt: TGTGCCAGCAGTTACATTCCGGTCACCTCTGGAAACACCATATATTTT
abundance: once; j_gene: TRBJ1-6; v_gene: TRBV5-1; d_gene: NA; CDR3aa: CASSLEGASYNSPLHF; CDR3nt: TGCGCCAGCAGCTTGGAGGGAGCTTCCTATAATTCACCCCTCCACTTT
abundance: NA; j_gene: TRBJ1-2; v_gene: TRBV9; d_gene: TRBD1; CDR3aa: CASSAQTGLNYGYTF; CDR3nt: TGTGCCAGCAGCGCGCAGACAGGGCTGAACTATGGCTACACCTTC
abundance: NA; j_gene: TRBJ2-7; v_gene: TRBV6-5; d_gene: TRBD2; CDR3aa: CASRSPGGAHYEQYF; CDR3nt: TGTGCCAGCAGATCTCCCGGGGGGGCCCACTACGAGCAGTACTTC
abundance: NA; j_gene: TRBJ2-6; v_gene: TRBV5-1; d_gene: TRBD2; CDR3aa: CASSLLAGGPSLGANVLTF; CDR3nt: TGCGCCAGCAGCCTCTTAGCGGGGGGGCCTTCTCTGGGGGCCAACGTCCTGACTTTC
abundance: NA; j_gene: TRBJ1-4; v_gene: TRBV4-2; d_gene: TRBD1; CDR3aa: CASSQSTGSAEKLFF; CDR3nt: TGTGCCAGCAGCCAATCGACAGGGTCCGCTGAAAAACTGTTTTTT
abundance: few; j_gene: TRBJ2-7; v_gene: TRBV28; d_gene: TRBD2; CDR3aa: CASSLAGAYEQYF; CDR3nt: TGTGCCAGCAGTTTAGCGGGGGCCTACGAGCAGTACTTC
abundance: NA; j_gene: TRBJ2-2; v_gene: TRBV5-1; d_gene: NA; CDR3aa: CASSPPGVTAGELFF; CDR3nt: TGCGCCAGCAGCCCTCCAGGGGTGACGGCCGGGGAGCTGTTTTTT
abundance: NA; j_gene: TRBJ1-6; v_gene: TRBV7-2; d_gene: NA; CDR3aa: CASSRPTGDSYNSPLHF; CDR3nt: TGTGCCAGCAGCCGCCCGACAGGAGACTCCTATAATTCACCCCTCCACTTT
abundance: NA; j_gene: TRBJ2-7; v_gene: TRBV5-4; d_gene: TRBD1; CDR3aa: CASSLGQGYYEQYF; CDR3nt: TGTGCCAGCAGCCTGGGACAGGGATACTACGAGCAGTACTTC
abundance: once; j_gene: TRBJ1-2; v_gene: TRBV2; d_gene: NA; CDR3aa: CASSEEQGFNYGYTF; CDR3nt: TGTGCCAGCAGTGAAGAACAGGGTTTCAACTATGGCTACACCTTC
abundance: NA; j_gene: TRBJ2-3; v_gene: TRBV10-1; d_gene: TRBD2; CDR3aa: CASSEQAGSTDTQYF; CDR3nt: TGCGCCAGCAGTGAGCAAGCGGGGAGCACAGATACGCAGTATTTT
abundance: NA; j_gene: TRBJ1-5; v_gene: TRBV7-2; d_gene: TRBD1; CDR3aa: CASSPDRAFNQPQHF; CDR3nt: TGTGCCAGCAGTCCCGACAGGGCTTTCAATCAGCCCCAGCATTTT
abundance: few; j_gene: TRBJ2-5; v_gene: TRBV4-3; d_gene: NA; CDR3aa: CASSRDLGETQYF; CDR3nt: TGCGCCAGCAGCAGGGACTTAGGGGAGACCCAGTACTTC
abundance: NA; j_gene: TRBJ1-5; v_gene: TRBV6-6; d_gene: NA; CDR3aa: CASSRYGGNQPQHF; CDR3nt: TGTGCCAGCAGTAGATACGGGGGGAATCAGCCCCAGCATTTT
abundance: NA; j_gene: TRBJ1-6; v_gene: TRBV10-2; d_gene: NA; CDR3aa: CASSESRGVLNSPLHF; CDR3nt: TGCGCCAGCAGTGAGTCCCGGGGGGTTCTAAATTCACCCCTCCACTTT
abundance: NA; j_gene: TRBJ1-1; v_gene: TRBV4-3; d_gene: TRBD1; CDR3aa: CASSQDRGLNTEAFF; CDR3nt: TGCGCCAGCAGCCAGGACAGGGGACTGAACACTGAAGCTTTCTTT
abundance: once; j_gene: TRBJ2-1; v_gene: TRBV11-3; d_gene: TRBD1; CDR3aa: CASSLEGRTGDNEQFF; CDR3nt: TGTGCCAGCAGCTTAGAGGGACGGACAGGGGACAATGAGCAGTTCTTC
abundance: NA; j_gene: TRBJ2-1; v_gene: TRBV27; d_gene: TRBD1; CDR3aa: CASSSPGGFNEQFF; CDR3nt: TGTGCCAGCAGTTCTCCAGGGGGCTTTAATGAGCAGTTCTTC
abundance: NA; j_gene: TRBJ1-2; v_gene: TRBV6-5; d_gene: NA; CDR3aa: CASSYGPDNYGYTF; CDR3nt: TGTGCCAGCAGTTACGGGCCCGACAACTATGGCTACACCTTC
abundance: once; j_gene: TRBJ1-3; v_gene: TRBV7-2; d_gene: NA; CDR3aa: CASSLPRTDSGNTIYF; CDR3nt: TGTGCCAGCAGCTTACCCAGGACAGACTCTGGAAACACCATATATTTT